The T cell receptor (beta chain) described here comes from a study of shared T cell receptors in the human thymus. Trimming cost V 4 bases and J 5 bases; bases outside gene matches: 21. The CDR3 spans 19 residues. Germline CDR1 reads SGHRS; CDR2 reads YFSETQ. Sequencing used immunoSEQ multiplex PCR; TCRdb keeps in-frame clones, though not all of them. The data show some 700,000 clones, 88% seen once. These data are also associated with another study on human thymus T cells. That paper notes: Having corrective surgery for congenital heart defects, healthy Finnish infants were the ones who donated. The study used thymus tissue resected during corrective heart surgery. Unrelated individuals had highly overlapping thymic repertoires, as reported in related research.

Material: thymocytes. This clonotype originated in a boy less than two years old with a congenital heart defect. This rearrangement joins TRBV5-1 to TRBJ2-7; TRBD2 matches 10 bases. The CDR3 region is CASSPGVLAGVIVGDEQYF. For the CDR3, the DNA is TGCGCCAGCAGCCCCGGGGTCCTAGCGGGAGTGATCGTCGGGGACGAGCAGTACTTC.